The present TCR beta chain was sequenced within a study of shared clonotypes between healthy human individuals. Study details: A couple of female and a few male donors aged 18 to 49 were enrolled. Whole-study findings and limits: It was observed that approximately 5% of naive CD4 clonotypes were shared across a few donors. Estimated richness was generally greater in naive than memory subsets.

The V end lost 2 bases, the J end lost 1 base, and 14 bases lay between the germline ends. The length of the CDR3 is 16 residues. Germline CDR1 and CDR2: PRHDT and FYEKMQ (reference sequence). In regard to this clone: Its antigen is still unknown.

About 30,000 T cell genomes, or 200 ng DNA, went into the sorted-subset replicate PCRs. TCRdb's table, derived via immunoSEQ multiplex PCR, lists solely in-frame clones and lacks some. The table records about 1 million clones, 65% to 75% of them present only once. The receptor was derived from a young man in good health. The sample was memory CD4+ T cells sorted from blood. Subset specified: CD45RA-negative fraction. This rearrangement joins TRBV13 to TRBJ2-5; maybe TRBD2 (6 bases). The CDR3 DNA follows: TGTGCCAGCAGCTTACATAGCGGCTTACTCCAAGAGACCCAGTACTTC. Its translation: CASSLHSGLLQETQYF.